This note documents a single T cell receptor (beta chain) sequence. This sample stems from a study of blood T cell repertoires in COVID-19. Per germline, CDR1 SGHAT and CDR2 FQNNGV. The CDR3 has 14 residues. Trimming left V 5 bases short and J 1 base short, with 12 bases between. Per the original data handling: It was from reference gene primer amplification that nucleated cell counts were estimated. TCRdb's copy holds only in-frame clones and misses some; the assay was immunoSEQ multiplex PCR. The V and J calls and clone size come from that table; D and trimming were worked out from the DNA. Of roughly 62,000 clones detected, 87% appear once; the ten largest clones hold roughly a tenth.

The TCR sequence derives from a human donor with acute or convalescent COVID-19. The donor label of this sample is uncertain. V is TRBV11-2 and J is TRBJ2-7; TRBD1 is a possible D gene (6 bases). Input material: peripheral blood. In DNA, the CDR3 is TGTGCCAGCAGCCAACAGGGTAGTTCCTACGAGCAGTACTTC. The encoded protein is CASSQQGSSYEQYF.